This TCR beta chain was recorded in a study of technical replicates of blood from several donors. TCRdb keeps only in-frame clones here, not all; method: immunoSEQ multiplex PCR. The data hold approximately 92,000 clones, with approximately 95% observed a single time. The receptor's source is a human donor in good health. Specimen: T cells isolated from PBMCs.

CDR3: CASSMGQGWDTQYF. The DNA for the CDR3 is TGTGCCAGTAGTATGGGACAGGGCTGGGATACGCAGTATTTT. V usage is TRBV19 and J usage is TRBJ2-3, with TRBD1 identical over 9 bases. Germline CDR1 reads LNHDA; CDR2 reads SQIVND (reference sequence). The CDR3 sequence is 14 residues long. V gave up 3 bases and J gave up 6 bases; unmatched junction bases: 4.